The 15 T cell receptor beta chains listed next were all sequenced from one sample in a study of preoperative IRX-2 immunotherapy in early breast cancer. The method was immunoSEQ multiplex PCR; TCRdb's version includes in-frame clones alone and lacks a portion of them. The data hold about 7,700 clones, with 80% observed a single time. Treatment noted: preoperative locoregional IRX-2 cytokine immunotherapy. Sequenced material: tumor tissue, taken after IRX-2 immunotherapy. Source of these receptors: a human donor with breast cancer.

This clone was seen a few times. The chain couples TRBV6-8 to TRBJ2-7, with D unresolved. Trimming stripped 7 bases from V and 1 base from J, with 20 bases between. CDR3 length: 16 amino acids. The germline CDR1 and CDR2 sequences are MNHGY and SAAAGT. In DNA, the CDR3 is TGTGCCAGCAACCGTGGCCCCACTTCCGATTCCTACGAGCAGTACTTC. Translation: CASNRGPTSDSYEQYF.

This chain links TRBV30 with TRBJ1-4; TRBD1 is a possible D gene (6 bases). The germline V gene encodes CDR1 GTSNPN and CDR2 SVGIG (reference sequence). The CDR3 spans 14 residues. The V gene lost 0 bases and the J gene lost 10 bases, with 15 bases spanning the gap. The CDR3 reads CAWSVTGRGGKLFF. CDR3 sequence (DNA): TGTGCCTGGAGTGTTACAGGGCGTGGGGGAAAACTGTTTTTT.

The rearrangement joins TRBV18 to TRBJ1-4; tentative D call: TRBD1 (5 bases). Germline CDR1 and CDR2: KGHSH and LQKENI. The length of the CDR3 is 14 residues. V was shortened by 2 bases and J by 7 bases, with 11 bases between the two germline ends. The CDR3 bases are TGTGCCAGCTCACCAGGGGCAGCCTTTGAAAAACTGTTTTTT. It encodes CASSPGAAFEKLFF.

The chain is built from TRBV30 and TRBJ1-1, with 7 positions matching TRBD1. Germline-derived CDR1 and CDR2 are GTSNPN and SVGIG (reference sequence). The trim removed 3 bases at V and 2 bases at J, leaving 9 bases unmatched. This CDR3 region has 15 residues. CDR3 bases: TGTGCCTGGAGCCTAGGTGACAGGGATAACACTGAAGCTTTCTTT. Protein: CAWSLGDRDNTEAFF.

In its sample, this clone ranks as medium-sized. The J gene is TRBJ2-5, the V gene TRBV18; possible D gene TRBD2, 5 bases. The length of the CDR3 is 13 residues. V dropped 4 bases and J dropped 3 bases, with 9 bases sitting between them. Per the germline V gene, CDR1 is KGHSH and CDR2 is LQKENI. CDR3 sequence reads: CASSRGVEETQYF. In DNA, the CDR3 is TGTGCCAGCTCACGGGGAGTTGAAGAGACCCAGTACTTC.

This sequence joins TRBV6-8 and TRBJ2-7; tentative D call: TRBD2 (6 bases). The CDR3 has 14 amino acids. CDR1 is MNHGY and CDR2 is SAAAGT in the germline V gene. Deletions cut 9 bases from V and 0 bases from J, with 15 bases between. CDR3 amino acids: CASGFGGSSYEQYF. The CDR3 DNA is TGTGCCAGTGGATTCGGGGGTAGCTCCTACGAGCAGTACTTC.

V is TRBV11-3 and J is TRBJ1-1; TRBD1 might be the D (5 bases). Germline CDR1 and CDR2: SGHNT and YENEEA. The CDR3 covers 15 residues. The germline V and J ends were trimmed by 5 bases and 0 bases, with 13 bases remaining between them. The CDR3 protein is CASSPAGRMNTEAFF. The CDR3 DNA is TGTGCCAGCAGCCCGGCGGGACGGATGAACACTGAAGCTTTCTTT.

This clone has just a few counts. V gene TRBV6-8 combines with J gene TRBJ2-2; possible D gene TRBD1, 6 bases. Between the trimmed V and J ends, which lost 4 bases and 4 bases, there was a span of 16 bases. Germline V gene lookup returns CDR1 MNHGY and CDR2 SAAAGT. The CDR3 is 16 amino acids. CDR3 in amino acids: CASSSTNRVVTGELFF. Written as DNA, the CDR3 is TGTGCCAGCAGTTCAACGAACAGGGTAGTCACCGGGGAGCTGTTTTTT.

The V and J genes are TRBV22-1 and TRBJ2-7; the table's D call TRBD1 went unverified against the DNA. TRBV22-1 is flagged as a pseudogene. The CDR3 runs 14 residues. The CDR3 DNA follows: TGTGCCAGCAAGCGGGACAGGGGACCCTACGAGCAGTACTTC. Translated: CASKRDRGPYEQYF.

The chain carries TRBV19 and TRBJ1-1, with D perhaps TRBD1 (5 bases). The V gene lost 6 bases and the J gene lost 5 bases, with 10 bases spanning the gap. Germline V lookup: CDR1 LNHDA, CDR2 SQIVND (reference sequence). The CDR3 contains 12 residues. CDR3 coding DNA: TGTGCCAGTAGGTCCGGGGGGACTGAAGCTTTCTTT. The encoded protein is CASRSGGTEAFF.

The chain couples TRBV23-1 to TRBJ2-7, with 8 bases aligning to TRBD1. TRBV23-1 qualifies as an ORF whose function is uncertain. Trimming removed 6 bases from V and 4 bases from J; junction bases left unmatched: 5. The CDR3 covers 13 residues. The CDR3 nucleotides read TGCGCCAGCAGCGCGACAGGGGCGTACGAGCAGTACTTC. Translated: CASSATGAYEQYF.

This chain uses TRBV14 with TRBJ2-5; D gene ambiguous. CDR1 and CDR2 (germline): SGHDN, FVKESK. With 1 base removed from V and 12 bases from J, the gap between germline ends came to 9 bases. CDR3 length: 11 amino acids. The CDR3 loop reads CASSQGDVEYF. CDR3 in DNA: TGTGCCAGCAGCCAAGGAGATGTAGAGTACTTC.

Comment on this clone: At one of its ends the junction is not consistent with the germline gene, which may arise from a read error. The CDR3 DNA is TGTGCCAGTAATATAGGTAGCCGGAGAGGGGAGCAGTACTTC. This encodes CASNIGSRRGEQYF. The V and J genes are TRBV19 and TRBJ2-7; a weak D match, TRBD2 (5 bases). This CDR3 spans 14 amino acids. Looked up from germline, CDR1 is LNHDA and CDR2 is SQIVND (reference sequence).

The chain combines TRBV18 with TRBJ2-5, with 9 bases lining up with TRBD1. There are 14 residues in the CDR3. Germline loops: CDR1 KGHSH, CDR2 LQKENI. V dropped 3 bases and J dropped 4; count of bases not matched to a gene: 3. The CDR3 DNA reads TGTGCCAGCTCACCGCTGGACAGGGGAGAGACCCAGTACTTC. Encoded protein: CASSPLDRGETQYF.

In DNA, the CDR3 is TGCGCCAGCAGCTTGGGACTAGCGGGGGCAGATACGCAGTATTTT. Translated, it gives CASSLGLAGADTQYF. This chain connects TRBV5-1 to TRBJ2-3; 12 nucleotides agree with TRBD2. Trimming removed 0 bases from V and 4 bases from J; junction bases left unmatched: 0. The CDR3 is 15 amino acids. CDR1 is SGHRS and CDR2 is YFSETQ in the germline V gene.